The present TCR beta chain was sequenced within a study of shared clonotypes between healthy human individuals. Trimming took off 2 bases at V and 0 bases at J, with 8 bases between the two ends. The CDR3 is 15 residues long. The germline gives CDR1 MNHEY, CDR2 SVGAGI. On sorted subsets, replicate PCRs used approximately 190 ng DNA, or about 33,000 T cell genomes. Assay used: immunoSEQ multiplex PCR; TCRdb lists only in-frame clones, some missing. The sample has about 320,000 clones; about nine tenths are singletons. The TCR was taken from a young man in good health. The V call is TRBV6-5, the J call TRBJ1-3; no definite D call. The material sequenced was memory CD8+ T cells sorted from blood. Specified subset: CD45RO+ cells pooled with CCR7-negative TemRA cells. As DNA, the CDR3 is TGTGCCAGCAGTTACATGGAAGACTCTGGAAACACCATATATTTT. Residues: CASSYMEDSGNTIYF.